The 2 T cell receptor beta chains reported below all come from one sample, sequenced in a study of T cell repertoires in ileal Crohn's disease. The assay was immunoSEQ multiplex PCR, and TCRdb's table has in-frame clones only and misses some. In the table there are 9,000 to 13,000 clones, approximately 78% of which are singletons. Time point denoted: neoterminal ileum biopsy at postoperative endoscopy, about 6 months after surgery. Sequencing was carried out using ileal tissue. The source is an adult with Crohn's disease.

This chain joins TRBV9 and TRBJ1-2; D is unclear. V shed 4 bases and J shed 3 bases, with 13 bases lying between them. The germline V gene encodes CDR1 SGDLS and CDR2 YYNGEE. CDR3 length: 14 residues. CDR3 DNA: TGTGCCAGCAGCCCCTTCGGCAGCGACTATGGCTACACCTTC. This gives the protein CASSPFGSDYGYTF.

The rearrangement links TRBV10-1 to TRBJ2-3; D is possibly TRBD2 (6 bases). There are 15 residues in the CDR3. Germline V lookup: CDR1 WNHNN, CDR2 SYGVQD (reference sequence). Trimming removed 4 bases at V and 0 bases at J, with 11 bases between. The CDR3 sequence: CASSVGGGSTDTQYF. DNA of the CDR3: TGCGCCAGCAGTGTTGGGGGAGGTAGCACAGATACGCAGTATTTT.